These 18 T cell receptor beta chains were sequenced from one sample in a study of metastatic and nonmetastatic thyroid tumors. No patient received treatment before thyroid surgery. TCRdb re-called the PCR reads with MiXCR. Among under 25,000 clones listed, around a quarter were seen once. The sequencing sample was made of blood. These TCRs come from a female donor with papillary thyroid cancer or a benign thyroid nodule (not recorded which). Some clones in this sample may be carry-over from other donors' samples.

Concerning this clone itself: Just one base apart from a much larger clone, this may be a read error. Other DNA sequences within the sample encode an identical CDR3. The V gene is TRBV30, the J gene TRBJ2-7; 8 positions agree with TRBD1. Per germline, CDR1 GTSNPN and CDR2 SVGIG (reference sequence). The ends lost 7 bases at V and 7 bases at J; junction bases unmatched: 12. The CDR3 is made up of 13 amino acids. CDR3 protein: CAYPTGVIGEQYF. The DNA for the CDR3 is TGTGCCTACCCGACAGGGGTGATTGGTGAGCAGTACTTC. The full variable domain, in which reference TRBV30 and TRBJ2-7 provide the parts outside the CDR3, is SQTIHQWPATLVQPVGSPLSLECTVEGTSNPNLYWYRQAAGRGLQLLFYSVGIGQISSEVPQNLSASRPQDRQFILSSKKLLLSDSGFYLCAYPTGVIGEQYFGPGTRLTVT.

This clone was observed many times. V usage is TRBV30 and J usage is TRBJ1-2; 7 nucleotides match TRBD1. The CDR3 has 15 amino acids. CDR1 is GTSNPN, CDR2 SVGIG, per germline (reference sequence). V was clipped by 3 bases and J by 2 bases; unmatched bases: 9. CDR3 protein: CAWRQKGQNNYGYTF. DNA of the CDR3: TGTGCCTGGAGGCAAAAGGGACAGAACAACTATGGCTACACCTTC. Full variable domain (missing parts from reference TRBV30 and TRBJ1-2): SQTIHQWPATLVQPVGSPLSLECTVEGTSNPNLYWYRQAAGRGLQLLFYSVGIGQISSEVPQNLSASRPQDRQFILSSKKLLLSDSGFYLCAWRQKGQNNYGYTFGSGTRLTVV.

This clone was recorded at least ten times. The V gene is TRBV9, the J gene TRBJ2-3, with TRBD2 matching over 8 bases. This CDR3 has 14 amino acids. CDR1 is SGDLS and CDR2 is YYNGEE in the germline V gene. Trimming cost V 4 bases and J 4 bases; bases outside gene matches: 5. CDR3 DNA: TGTGCCAGCAGCTCGGGAGGGCCATCAGATACGCAGTATTTT. Protein product: CASSSGGPSDTQYF.

This clone was detected a few times. V is TRBV28 and J is TRBJ2-1; D is uncertain. V was cut by 7 bases and J by 5 bases, with 6 bases left in between. From germline, CDR1 is MDHEN and CDR2 SYDVKM. The CDR3 is made up of 11 amino acids. Here the CDR3 DNA reads TGTGCCAGCATGGTTAACAATGAGCAGTTCTTC. Protein sequence: CASMVNNEQFF.

The chain combines TRBV2 with TRBJ1-2; D is ambiguous. Germline values: CDR1 SNHLY, CDR2 FYNNEI. The V gene lost 5 bases and the J gene lost 0 bases, with 10 bases spanning the gap. The CDR3 has 14 residues. The CDR3 region has the DNA TGTGCCAGCAGTTCTCACTCAGCTAACTATGGCTACACCTTC. Protein sequence: CASSSHSANYGYTF.

Only a few counts were recorded for this clone. The V and J genes are TRBV27 and TRBJ2-7; no clear D gene. Germline V CDR1 and CDR2: MNHEY, SMNVEV (reference sequence). The CDR3 consists of 17 residues. V lost 3 bases to trimming and J lost 2 bases, with 20 bases between them. The CDR3 DNA follows: TGTGCCAGCAGTTTGAGAAGCCGAGTAAACATTCCCTACGAGCAGTACTTC. Amino acids: CASSLRSRVNIPYEQYF.

This clone rates as medium-sized. The chain combines TRBV12-3 or TRBV12-4 with TRBJ2-1, with TRBD2 identical over 8 bases. The CDR3 is made up of 13 amino acids. Unmatched junction bases numbered 5, after V lost 4 bases and J lost 9 bases. The CDR3, as DNA: TGTGCCAGCAGTTGGAGCGGGAGTAGTGAGCAGTTCTTC. Protein product: CASSWSGSSEQFF.

This clone is medium-sized (0.01 to 0.1%) within its sample. The V call is TRBV28, the J call TRBJ1-2; D unclear. Looked up from germline, CDR1 is MDHEN and CDR2 is SYDVKM. This CDR3 region has 14 residues. V was clipped by 3 bases and J by 4 bases, with 12 bases between them. The CDR3 reads CASSLLAGTYGYTF. CDR3 nucleotides: TGTGCCAGCAGTTTGTTAGCAGGTACCTATGGCTACACCTTC.

The CDR3: CASSLVLAGEQFF. CDR3 sequence (DNA): TGTGCCAGCAGCTTAGTCTTGGCTGGAGAGCAGTTCTTC. This chain uses TRBV7-2 with TRBJ2-1; no firm D call. The CDR3 loop spans 13 amino acids. Trimming pared 1 base from V and 10 bases from J, leaving 11 bases between. Germline CDR1 SGHTA, CDR2 FQGNSA.

The table lists this clone with a few counts. This chain joins TRBV12-3 or TRBV12-4 and TRBJ2-1; a weak D match, TRBD2 (5 bases). Trimming stripped 6 bases from V and 5 bases from J, with 14 bases between. CDR3 length: 14 amino acids. Written as DNA, the CDR3 is TGTGCCAGCAGGTGGGAGACAAATAACAATGAGCAGTTCTTC. This translates into CASRWETNNNEQFF.

This clone was recorded many times. The chain is built from TRBV4-3 and TRBJ2-3; a weak D match, TRBD2 (5 bases). The CDR3 totals 17 residues. V lost 4 bases and J lost 1, with 18 bases in between. Looked up from germline, CDR1 is LGHNA and CDR2 is YSLEER. The chain's CDR3 is CASSPLPHGMGTDTQYF. The DNA for the CDR3 is TGCGCCAGCAGCCCCCTCCCACACGGGATGGGCACAGATACGCAGTATTTT.

The J gene is TRBJ2-7, the V gene TRBV6-2 or TRBV6-3; no definite D call. Trimming removed 2 bases from V and 0 bases from J, with 23 bases in between. Germline CDR1 is MNHEY and CDR2 is SVGEGT. The CDR3 has 19 amino acids. CDR3 sequence (DNA): TGTGCCAGCAGTTACCCGGGTCCTACTACCGGTACGGACTCCTACGAGCAGTACTTC. Translating it yields CASSYPGPTTGTDSYEQYF.

This clone was observed at least ten times. V gene TRBV20-1 combines with J gene TRBJ2-1; no clear D gene. The CDR3 runs to 14 residues. V dropped 3 bases and J dropped 3 bases, with 12 bases sitting between them. Germline values: CDR1 DFQATT, CDR2 SNEGSKA (reference sequence). CDR3 DNA sequence: TGCAGTGCTAGGGGTGGGTCGTACTACAATGAGCAGTTCTTC. Amino acids: CSARGGSYYNEQFF.

This clone came up once. The chain couples TRBV20-1 to TRBJ1-4, with 9 bases identical to TRBD1. V was clipped by 1 base and J by 8 bases; unmatched bases: 8. This CDR3 is built from 15 residues. Germline CDR1 DFQATT, CDR2 SNEGSKA (reference sequence). CDR3 loop: CSARVWTGVGEKLFF. Written as DNA, the CDR3 is TGCAGTGCTAGAGTGTGGACAGGGGTTGGGGAAAAACTGTTTTTT.

The rearrangement joins TRBV18 to TRBJ1-6; 8 bases line up with TRBD1. V gave up 6 bases and J gave up 9 bases; unmatched junction bases: 4. The V gene's germline CDR1 is KGHSH and CDR2 LQKENI. This CDR3 has 13 amino acids. The CDR3: CASSTGDGSPLHF. The CDR3 bases are TGTGCCAGCTCGACAGGGGACGGTTCACCCCTCCACTTT. Using reference TRBV18 and TRBJ1-6 for the parts outside the CDR3, the full variable domain is NAGVMQNPRHLVRRRGQEARLRCSPMKGHSHVYWYRQLPEEGLKFMVYLQKENIIDESGMPKERFSAEFPKEGPSILRIQQVVRGDSAAYFCASSTGDGSPLHFGNGTRLTVT.

The chain combines TRBV6-1 with TRBJ2-6; D perhaps matches TRBD1 (6 bases). Germline V CDR1 and CDR2: MNHNS, SASEGT. The CDR3 spans 15 residues. CDR3 nucleotides: TGTGTCACCAGTGGGGGCTTTTCTGGGGCCAACGTCCTGACTTTC. Translation: CVTSGGFSGANVLTF.

This clone has a single count. The rearrangement joins TRBV20-1 to TRBJ2-1; TRBD2 aligns across 10 bases. The CDR3 is 14 amino acids. V lost 6 bases, J lost 3 bases, and 5 bases stayed unmatched. Germline lookup yields CDR1 DFQATT and CDR2 SNEGSKA (reference sequence). The CDR3 DNA reads TGCAGTGCCGCGAGCGGGAGGGACTACAATGAGCAGTTCTTC. This encodes CSAASGRDYNEQFF.

There are many counts of this clone. A single base separates this from a much larger clone, so it may be a read error. The V and J genes are TRBV10-3 and TRBJ1-2; TRBD1 might be the D (5 bases). The CDR3 consists of 14 residues. Germline V gene data show CDR1 as ENHRY and CDR2 as SYGVKD. V was shortened by 4 bases and J by 7 bases, with 16 bases between the two germline ends. The CDR3: CAISGSGRSGGYTF. In DNA form, the CDR3 reads TGTGCCATCAGTGGGTCGGGGCGGTCGGGTGGCTACACCTTC.